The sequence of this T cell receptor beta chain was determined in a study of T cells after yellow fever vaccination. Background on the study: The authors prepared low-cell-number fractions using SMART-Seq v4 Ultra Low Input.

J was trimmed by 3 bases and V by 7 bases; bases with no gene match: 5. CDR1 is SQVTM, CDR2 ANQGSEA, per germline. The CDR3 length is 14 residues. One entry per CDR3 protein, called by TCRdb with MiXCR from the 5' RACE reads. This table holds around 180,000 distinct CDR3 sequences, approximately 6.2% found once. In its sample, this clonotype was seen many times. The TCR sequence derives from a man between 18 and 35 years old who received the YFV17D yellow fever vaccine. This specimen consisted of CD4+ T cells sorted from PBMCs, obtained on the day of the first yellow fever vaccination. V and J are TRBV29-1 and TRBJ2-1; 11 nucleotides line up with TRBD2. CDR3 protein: CSAKTSGDYNEQFF. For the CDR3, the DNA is TGCAGCGCCAAGACTAGCGGGGACTACAATGAGCAGTTCTTC.